This T cell receptor beta chain was sequenced in a study of T cell repertoires in cytomegalovirus infection (dated by TCRdb to between 2018 and 2021). With regard to the full study: Recently identified HLA-C-restricted CMV epitopes, whose presentation resists viral immunomodulation, were targeted by peptide stimulations together with well-studied HLA-B-restricted epitopes. Donor HLA type was relevant to the analysis, because carriage of CMV infection together with the matching HLA type was indicated by public TCR beta signatures. Overall results and qualifications from the work: The ex vivo response was dominated by HLA-C-restricted CMV-specific TCR beta clonotypes, which also provided the single most frequent clonotype in two of eight donors. Carriers of CMV infection plus the relevant HLA type were discriminated by the cumulative frequency of public TCR beta family members in the study cohort and in an independent roughly 320-donor cohort.

This sample's treatment or condition label indicates: in vitro stimulation with specific CMV peptide epitopes to enrich CMV-specific T cells. Comments on this clonotype: Its target antigen remains unknown. There are no base qualities to consult, and no much larger clone falls within one base.

These reads were obtained on an Illumina HiSeq 1500. TCRdb reprocessing: public reads trimmed at Q25 with fastp, clones called with MiXCR, in-frame beta chains kept. CDR3 protein duplicates are merged, each entry listing the most common genes and DNA. For this sample there are fewer than 150,000 distinct CDR3 sequences; 30% appear just once. Clones ranked in the top ten supply 40% to 45% of the sample. Including cysteine and phenylalanine, the CDR3 has 14 amino acids. Only the CDR3 DNA stays, 42 bases, in frame from base 1. As encoded in the germline V gene (reference sequence), CDR1 is DFQATT while CDR2 is SNEGSKA. Cut back by 3 bases and 4 bases, the V and J ends lie 16 bases apart.

The V gene is TRBV20-1 and the J gene is TRBJ2-7; a tentative D match to TRBD2 spans 6 bases. The material was CD8+ T cells from cultured PBMCs, obtained from culture after CMV antigen stimulation. This receptor was identified in a human donor in good health (CMV status not recorded). Some clones in this sample may be carry-over from other donors' samples. CDR3 loop: CSASVFAGTYEQYF. The nucleotide sequence is TGCAGTGCTAGTGTCTTCGCGGGAACTTACGAGCAGTACTTC.